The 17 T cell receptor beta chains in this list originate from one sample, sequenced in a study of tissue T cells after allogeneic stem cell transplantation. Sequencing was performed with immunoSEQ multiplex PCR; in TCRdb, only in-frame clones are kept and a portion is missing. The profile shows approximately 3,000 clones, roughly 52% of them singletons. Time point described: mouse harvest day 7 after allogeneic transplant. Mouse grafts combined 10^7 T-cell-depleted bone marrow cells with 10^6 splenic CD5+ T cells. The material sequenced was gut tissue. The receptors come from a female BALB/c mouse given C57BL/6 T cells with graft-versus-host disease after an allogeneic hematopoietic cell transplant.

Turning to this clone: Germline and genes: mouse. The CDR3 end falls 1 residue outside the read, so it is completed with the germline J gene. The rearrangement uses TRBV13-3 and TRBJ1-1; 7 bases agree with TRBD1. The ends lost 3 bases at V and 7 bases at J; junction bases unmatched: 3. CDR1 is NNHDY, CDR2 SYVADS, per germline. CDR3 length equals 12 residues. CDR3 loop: CASSVGQKEVFF. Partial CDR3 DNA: TGTGCCAGCAGTGTGGGACAGAAAGAAGTCTTC.

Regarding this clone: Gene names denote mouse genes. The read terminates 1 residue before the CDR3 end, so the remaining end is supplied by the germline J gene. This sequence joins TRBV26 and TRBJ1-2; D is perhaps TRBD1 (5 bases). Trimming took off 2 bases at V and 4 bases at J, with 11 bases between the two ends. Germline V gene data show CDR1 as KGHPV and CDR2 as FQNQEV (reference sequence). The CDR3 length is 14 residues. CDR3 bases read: TGTGCCAGCAGTCTGGAGGGGCGCCGCTCCGACTACACC. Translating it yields CASSLEGRRSDYT. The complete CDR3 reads CASSLEGRRSDYTF.

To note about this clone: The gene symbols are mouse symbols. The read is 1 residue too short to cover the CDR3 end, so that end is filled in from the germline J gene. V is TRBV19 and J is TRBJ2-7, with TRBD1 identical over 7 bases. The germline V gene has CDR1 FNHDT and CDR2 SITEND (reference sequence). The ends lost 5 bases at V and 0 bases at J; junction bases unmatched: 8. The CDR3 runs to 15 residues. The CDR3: CASSQFRTGSYEQYF. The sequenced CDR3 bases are TGTGCCAGCAGCCAATTTAGGACAGGCTCCTATGAACAGTAC.

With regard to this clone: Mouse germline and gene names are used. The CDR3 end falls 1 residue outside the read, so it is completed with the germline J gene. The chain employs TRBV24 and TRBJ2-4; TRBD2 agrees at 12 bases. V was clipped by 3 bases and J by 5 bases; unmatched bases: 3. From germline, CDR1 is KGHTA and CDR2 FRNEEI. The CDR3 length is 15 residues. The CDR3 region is CASSLQGLGGNTLYF. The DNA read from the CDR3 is TGTGCCAGCAGTCTCCAGGGACTGGGGGGAAACACCTTGTAC.

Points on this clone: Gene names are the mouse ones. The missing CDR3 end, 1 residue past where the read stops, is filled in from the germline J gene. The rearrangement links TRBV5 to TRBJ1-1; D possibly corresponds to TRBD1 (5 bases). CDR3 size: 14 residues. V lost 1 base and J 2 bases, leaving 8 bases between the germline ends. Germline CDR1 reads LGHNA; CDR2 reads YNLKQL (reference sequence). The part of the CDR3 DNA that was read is TGTGCCAGCAGCCAAGGCAGGGCTAACACAGAAGTCTTC. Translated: CASSQGRANTEVF. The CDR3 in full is CASSQGRANTEVFF.

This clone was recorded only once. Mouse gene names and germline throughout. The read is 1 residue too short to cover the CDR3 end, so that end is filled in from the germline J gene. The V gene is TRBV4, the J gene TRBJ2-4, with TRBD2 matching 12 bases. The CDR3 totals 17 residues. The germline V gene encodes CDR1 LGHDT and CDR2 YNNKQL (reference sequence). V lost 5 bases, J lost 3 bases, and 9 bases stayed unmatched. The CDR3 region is CASSLRLGGRGQNTLYF. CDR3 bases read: TGTGCCAGCAGCCTTCGACTGGGGGGGCGCGGGCAAAACACCTTGTAC. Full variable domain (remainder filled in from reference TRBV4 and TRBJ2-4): ETAVFQTPNYHVTQVGNEVSFNCKQTLGHDTMYWYKQDSKKLLKIMFSYNNKQLIVNETVPRRFSPQSSDKAHLNLRIKSVEPEDSAVYLCASSLRLGGRGQNTLYFGAGTRLSVL.

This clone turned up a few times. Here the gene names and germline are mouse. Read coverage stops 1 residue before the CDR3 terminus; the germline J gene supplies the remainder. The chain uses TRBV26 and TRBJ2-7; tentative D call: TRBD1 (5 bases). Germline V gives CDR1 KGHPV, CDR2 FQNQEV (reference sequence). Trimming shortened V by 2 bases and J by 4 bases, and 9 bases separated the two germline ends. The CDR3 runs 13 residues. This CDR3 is CASSLGQTYEQYF. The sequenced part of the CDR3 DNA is TGTGCCAGCAGTCTGGGACAAACTTATGAACAGTAC.

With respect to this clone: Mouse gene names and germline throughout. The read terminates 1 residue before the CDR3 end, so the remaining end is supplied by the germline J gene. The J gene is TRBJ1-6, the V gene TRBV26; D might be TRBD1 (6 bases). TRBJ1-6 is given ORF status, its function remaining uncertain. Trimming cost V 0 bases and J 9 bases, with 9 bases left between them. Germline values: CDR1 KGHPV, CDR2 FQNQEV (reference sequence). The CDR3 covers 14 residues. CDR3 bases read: TGTGCCAGCAGTCTGTCCAGGGGAGGTTCGCCCCTCTAC. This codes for CASSLSRGGSPLY. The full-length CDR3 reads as CASSLSRGGSPLYF.

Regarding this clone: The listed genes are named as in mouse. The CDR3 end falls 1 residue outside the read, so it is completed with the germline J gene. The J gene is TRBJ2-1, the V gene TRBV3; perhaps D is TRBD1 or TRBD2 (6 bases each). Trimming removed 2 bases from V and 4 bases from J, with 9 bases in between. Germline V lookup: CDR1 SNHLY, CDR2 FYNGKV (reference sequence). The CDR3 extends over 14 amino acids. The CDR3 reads CASSLLGAYAEQFF. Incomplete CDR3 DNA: TGTGCCAGCAGCTTATTGGGGGCGTATGCTGAGCAGTTC.

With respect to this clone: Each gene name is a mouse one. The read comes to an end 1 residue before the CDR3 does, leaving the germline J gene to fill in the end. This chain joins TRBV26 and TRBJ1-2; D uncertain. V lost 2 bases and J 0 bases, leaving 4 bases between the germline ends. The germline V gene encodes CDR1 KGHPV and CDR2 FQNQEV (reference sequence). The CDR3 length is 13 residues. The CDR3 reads CASSLGANSDYTF. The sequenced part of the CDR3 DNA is TGTGCCAGCAGTCTGGGGGCAAACTCCGACTACACC.

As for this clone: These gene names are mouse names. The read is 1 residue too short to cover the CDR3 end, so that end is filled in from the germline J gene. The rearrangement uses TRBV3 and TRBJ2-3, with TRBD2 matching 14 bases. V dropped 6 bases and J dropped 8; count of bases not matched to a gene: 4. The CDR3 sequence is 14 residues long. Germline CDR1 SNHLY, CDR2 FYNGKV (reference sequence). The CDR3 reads CASSSGLGGRTLYF. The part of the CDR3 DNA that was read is TGTGCCAGCAGTTCGGGACTGGGGGGGCGAACGCTGTAT.

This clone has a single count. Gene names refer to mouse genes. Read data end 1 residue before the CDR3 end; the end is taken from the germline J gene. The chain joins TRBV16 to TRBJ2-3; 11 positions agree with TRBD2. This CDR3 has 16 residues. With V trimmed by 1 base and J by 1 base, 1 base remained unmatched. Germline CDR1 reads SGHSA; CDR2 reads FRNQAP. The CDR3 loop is CASSLAGLGGAETLYF. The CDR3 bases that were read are TGTGCAAGCAGCTTAGCGGGACTGGGGGGTGCAGAAACGCTGTAT.

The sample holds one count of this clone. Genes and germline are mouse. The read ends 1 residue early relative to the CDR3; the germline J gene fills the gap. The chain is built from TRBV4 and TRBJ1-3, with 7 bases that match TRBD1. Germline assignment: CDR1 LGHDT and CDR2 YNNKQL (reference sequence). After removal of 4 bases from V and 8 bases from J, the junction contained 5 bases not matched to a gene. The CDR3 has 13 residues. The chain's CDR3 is CASSWGQWDTLYF. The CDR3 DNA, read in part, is TGTGCCAGCAGCTGGGGACAGTGGGATACGCTCTAT.

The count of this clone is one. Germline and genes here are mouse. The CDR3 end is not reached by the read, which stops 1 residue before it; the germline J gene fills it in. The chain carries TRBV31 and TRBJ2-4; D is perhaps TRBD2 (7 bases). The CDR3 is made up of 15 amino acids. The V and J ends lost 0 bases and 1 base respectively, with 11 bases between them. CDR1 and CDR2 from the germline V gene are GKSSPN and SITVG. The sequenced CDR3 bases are TGTGCCTGGAGTCTAGGGGGGGTGGGTCAAAACACCTTGTAC. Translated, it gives CAWSLGGVGQNTLY. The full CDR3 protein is CAWSLGGVGQNTLYF.

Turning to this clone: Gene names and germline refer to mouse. The sequenced part of the CDR3 DNA is TGTGCCAGCTCTCTGACTGCAAACTCCGACTACACC. Its protein product is CASSLTANSDYT. The CDR3 reads in full as CASSLTANSDYTF. The rearrangement links TRBV12-1 to TRBJ1-2; the D is unclear. Coverage ceases 1 residue before the CDR3 finishes, and the germline J gene fills in the end. Trimming shortened V by 1 base and J by 0 bases, and 5 bases separated the two germline ends. The CDR3 has 13 residues. Germline-derived CDR1 and CDR2 are SGHSN and HYEKVE.

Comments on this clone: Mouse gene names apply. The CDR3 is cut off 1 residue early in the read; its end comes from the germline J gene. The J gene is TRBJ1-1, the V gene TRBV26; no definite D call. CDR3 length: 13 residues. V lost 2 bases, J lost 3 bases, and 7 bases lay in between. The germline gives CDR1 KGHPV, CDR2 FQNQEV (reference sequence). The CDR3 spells CASSLPGYTEVFF. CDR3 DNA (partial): TGTGCCAGCAGTCTGCCGGGATACACAGAAGTCTTC. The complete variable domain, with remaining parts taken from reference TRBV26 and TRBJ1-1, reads NSKVIQTPRYLVKGQGQKAKMRCIPEKGHPVVFWYQQNKNNEFKFLINFQNQEVLQQIDMTEKRFSAECPSNSPCSLEIQSSEAGDSALYLCASSLPGYTEVFFGKGTRLTVV.

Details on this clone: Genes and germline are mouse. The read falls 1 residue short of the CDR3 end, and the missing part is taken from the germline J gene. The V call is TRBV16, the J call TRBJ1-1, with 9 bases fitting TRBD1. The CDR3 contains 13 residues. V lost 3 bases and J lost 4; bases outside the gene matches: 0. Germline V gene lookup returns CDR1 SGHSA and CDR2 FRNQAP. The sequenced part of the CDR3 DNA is TGTGCAAGCAGCTTGACAGGGGGCACAGAAGTCTTC. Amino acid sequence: CASSLTGGTEVF. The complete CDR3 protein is CASSLTGGTEVFF.